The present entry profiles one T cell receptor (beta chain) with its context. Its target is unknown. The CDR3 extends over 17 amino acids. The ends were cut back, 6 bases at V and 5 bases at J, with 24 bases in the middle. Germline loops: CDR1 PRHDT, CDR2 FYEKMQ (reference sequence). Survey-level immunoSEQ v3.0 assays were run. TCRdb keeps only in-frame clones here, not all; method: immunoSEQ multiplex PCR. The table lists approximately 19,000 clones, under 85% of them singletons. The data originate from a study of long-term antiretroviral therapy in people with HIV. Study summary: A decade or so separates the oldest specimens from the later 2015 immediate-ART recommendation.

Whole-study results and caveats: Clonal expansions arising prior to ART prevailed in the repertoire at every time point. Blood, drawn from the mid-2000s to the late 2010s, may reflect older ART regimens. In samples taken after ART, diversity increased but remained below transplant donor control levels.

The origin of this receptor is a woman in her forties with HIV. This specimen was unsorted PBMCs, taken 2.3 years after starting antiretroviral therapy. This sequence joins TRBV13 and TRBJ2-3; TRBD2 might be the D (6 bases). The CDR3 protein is CASRPGPPSGRGDTQYF. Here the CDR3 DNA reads TGTGCCAGCAGGCCCGGCCCCCCCAGCGGGCGTGGAGATACGCAGTATTTT.